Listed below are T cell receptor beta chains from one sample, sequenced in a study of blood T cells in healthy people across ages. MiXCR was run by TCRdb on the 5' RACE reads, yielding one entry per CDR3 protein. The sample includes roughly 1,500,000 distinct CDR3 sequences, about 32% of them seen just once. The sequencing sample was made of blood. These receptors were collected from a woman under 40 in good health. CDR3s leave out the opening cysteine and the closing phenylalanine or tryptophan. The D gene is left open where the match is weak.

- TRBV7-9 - ASSFSRDPDEQY
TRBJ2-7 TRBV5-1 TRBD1 ASSPYRGPYEQY
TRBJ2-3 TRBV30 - AWSSRGGSLDTQY
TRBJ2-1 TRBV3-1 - ASSQVQVYNEQF
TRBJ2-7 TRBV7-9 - ASSLAGGQNYEQY
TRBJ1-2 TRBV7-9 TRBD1 ASRSYETGSTGYT
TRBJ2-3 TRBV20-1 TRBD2 SASALAGVWTDTQY
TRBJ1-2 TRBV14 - ASSQQPKMGVGGYT
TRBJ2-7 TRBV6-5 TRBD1 ASSYSWTGVAGEQY
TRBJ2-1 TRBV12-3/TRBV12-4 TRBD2 ASSPPLRLAADGRSSYNEQF
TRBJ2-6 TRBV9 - ASSVYTSSGANVLT
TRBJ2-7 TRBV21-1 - ASSKAGGPLEQY
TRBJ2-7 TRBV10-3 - AISSPSSYEQY
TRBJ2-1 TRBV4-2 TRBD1 ASSSRQGPQDNEQF
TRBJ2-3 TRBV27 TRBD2 ASSFLAATGDTQY
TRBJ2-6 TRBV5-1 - ASSLVRQQSGANVLT
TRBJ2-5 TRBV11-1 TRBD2 ASTIGGLAGAETQY
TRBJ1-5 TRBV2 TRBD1 ASMRDRGLGQPQH
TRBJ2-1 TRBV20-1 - SLTEALSFYSEQF
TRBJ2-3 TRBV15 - ATSDRVTDTQY
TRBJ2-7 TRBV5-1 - TSSLPQEGGWSYEQY
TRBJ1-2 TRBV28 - ASTSHAQRQGYT
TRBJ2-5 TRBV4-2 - ASSQDHDFRETQY
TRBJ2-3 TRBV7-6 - ASSLDVRGPPLDTQY
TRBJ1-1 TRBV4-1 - ASSQDGKRDTEAF
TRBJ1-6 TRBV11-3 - ASSLNQHSPLH
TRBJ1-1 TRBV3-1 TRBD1 ASSETGAGGTEAF
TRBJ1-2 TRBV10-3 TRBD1 AIGGTALNYGYT
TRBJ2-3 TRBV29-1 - SVGDSATDTQY
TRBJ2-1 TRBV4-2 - ASSQDRQRVFRSEQF
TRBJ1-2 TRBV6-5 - ASSWTGLNYGYT
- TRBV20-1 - SVRGTSKETQY
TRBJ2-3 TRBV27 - ASKMQDTQY
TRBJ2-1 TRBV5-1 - ASRPRDNEQF
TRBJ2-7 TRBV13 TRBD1 ASSPTGEKNYEQY
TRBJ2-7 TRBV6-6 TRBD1 ASSSPRTTGNYEQY
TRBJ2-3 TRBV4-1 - ASSQGGSRFTDTQY
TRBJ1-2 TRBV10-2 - ASTRAASYGYT
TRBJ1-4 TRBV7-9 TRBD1 ASSSGTVLNEKLF
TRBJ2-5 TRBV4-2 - ASNQASGLEQY
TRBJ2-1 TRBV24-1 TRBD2 ATSDWRLAGEVNEQF
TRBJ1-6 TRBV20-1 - SARGGRGANSPLH
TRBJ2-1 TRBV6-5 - ASSPSGTTYNEQF
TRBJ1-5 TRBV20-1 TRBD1 SPGQGDQPQH
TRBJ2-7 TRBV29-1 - SARLGQTNYEQY
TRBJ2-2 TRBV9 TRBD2 ASSVGTSVSGELF